This TCR beta chain was captured in a study of beta chain features in type 1 diabetes. Study summary: Cell yields, gender and age were similar in healthy donors and patients. Findings of the study overall: Type 1 diabetes patients showed a moderate but significant shortening of TCRB CDR3s in all four CD4+ subsets. Patients and controls would share equally any PCR tilt toward shorter templates. More deletions and fewer insertions at VDJ junctions were seen in type 1 diabetes patients.

Germline-derived CDR1 and CDR2 are MNHEY and SVGAGI. V lost 5 bases and J 10 bases, leaving 14 bases between the germline ends. This CDR3 is 12 amino acids long. On this clone itself: Its antigen remains unidentified.

Sorted cells reached over 95% purity in every population. Reverse transcribing all isolated RNA meant expressed TCRB transcripts were sequenced. Method: immunoSEQ multiplex PCR; TCRdb's copy keeps in-frame clones and lacks some. This table has around 690,000 clones, around 12% appearing once. The TCR originated in a man aged 25-40 years with type 1 diabetes. Sequencing input: naive CD4+ T cells from blood. The rearrangement uses TRBV6-5 and TRBJ2-5; D remains unclear. The CDR3 coding sequence is TGTGCCAGCAGTGACGTGGGGATTATCCAGTACTTC. The encoded protein is CASSDVGIIQYF.